This T cell receptor (beta chain) was captured by sequencing in a study of blood T cell repertoires in COVID-19. The wider study: Sites across the United States, Italy and Spain contributed samples from acute and convalescent COVID-19. T cells, B-cell-depleted T cells, or PBMCs provided the cDNA or gDNA that served as material.

CDR1 is MNHEY and CDR2 is SVGAGI in the germline V gene. V lost 0 bases and J lost 2; bases outside the gene matches: 5. The CDR3 length is 16 residues. This clone was seen only a few times. In the original processing: Reference gene primer amplification gave nucleated cell count estimates. Profiled with immunoSEQ multiplex PCR; TCRdb holds only in-frame clones, not every one. V and J calls and clone size are those listed in that table; D and trimming were worked out from the DNA. The table records fewer than 150,000 clones, more than 75% of them present only once. The source is a woman aged 60-75 years with acute or convalescent COVID-19. The sample comprised peripheral blood. The chain uses TRBV6-5 and TRBJ2-7; 9 bases fit TRBD2. CDR3 sequence (DNA): TGTGCCAGCAGTTACTCGGGGGCTAGCGGGACCTACGAGCAGTACTTC. This translates into CASSYSGASGTYEQYF.